The text below deals with one T cell receptor beta chain. What it recognizes is unknown. Germline CDR1 and CDR2: LNHDA and SQIVND (reference sequence). V lost 1 base, J lost 11 bases, and 12 bases lay in between. The CDR3 covers 14 residues. The source of the sample is a study of OX40 agonist ivuxolimab in advanced cancers. Study-wide results and limits: Average numbers of expanded clones were greater in CD8+ T cells than in CD4+. By week 6 at 0.1 to 3.0 mg/kg, blood CD4+ and CD8+ T cells had expanded clonally. Undetermined was the antigen specificity of the expanded peripheral T cells.

Some clones are missing from TCRdb's copy, which holds only in-frame ones; the method was immunoSEQ multiplex PCR. The table records about 48,000 clones, 80% to 90% of them present only once. The material sequenced was CD4+ or CD8+ T cells sorted from blood, taken in a trial of the OX40 agonist ivuxolimab. The V and J genes are TRBV19 and TRBJ1-6; no clear D. This TCR came from an adult with an advanced solid tumor such as melanoma, head and neck, liver or kidney cancer. The CDR3 DNA reads as TGTGCCAGTAGTATAGGGAGCATCACCACACCCCTCCACTTT. This sequence encodes CASSIGSITTPLHF.